Listed below are T cell receptor beta chains from one sample, sequenced in a study of beta chain features in type 1 diabetes. Profiling relied on immunoSEQ multiplex PCR, and the TCRdb table lists in-frame clones only, not all of them. The sample has 130,000 to 150,000 clones, roughly 50% seen once. Sequencing was performed on Tregs from blood. The receptors shown here come from a man aged 18 to 30 in good health. The CDR3 runs from the conserved cysteine through the conserved F or W. The D gene is left open where the match is weak. Clone size appears in some rows only: once, few, many, or a class for an expanded clone.

TRBV27	TRBJ2-5	once	NA	TGTGCCAGCAGACCTACCCGGGGGTACCAAGAGACCCAGTACTTC	CASRPTRGYQETQYF
TRBV28	TRBJ2-1	NA	NA	TGTGCCAGCAGTCCCAGAAATGAGCAGTTCTTC	CASSPRNEQFF
TRBV7-2	TRBJ2-1	NA	TRBD2	TGTGCCAGCAGCGCAAAGCCCTGGACTAGCCTCAATGAGCAGTTCTTC	CASSAKPWTSLNEQFF
TRBV6-1	TRBJ2-3	few	NA	TGTGCCAGCAGTTTCTTCACAGATACGCAGTATTTT	CASSFFTDTQYF
TRBV30	TRBJ2-5	NA	TRBD1	TGTGCCTGGAGTGTACAGGGGACAGAGACCCAGTACTTC	CAWSVQGTETQYF
TRBV4-3	TRBJ2-5	few	NA	TGCGCCAGCAGCCAAGCCTTGGACATCCCTGAGGAGACCCAGTACTTC	CASSQALDIPEETQYF
TRBV7-2	TRBJ1-2	NA	NA	TGTGCCAGCAGCTTGCTATCCGGGACACTCTATGGCTACACCTTC	CASSLLSGTLYGYTF
TRBV7-3	TRBJ2-1	NA	TRBD2	TGTGCCAGCAGCCCGGGACTAGCAGGTCGTGAGCAGTTCTTC	CASSPGLAGREQFF
TRBV5-1	TRBJ2-2	NA	TRBD1	TGCGCCAGCAGCGCCCGGACAGGGGGTAACACCGGGGAGCTGTTTTTT	CASSARTGGNTGELFF
TRBV6-1	TRBJ1-1	NA	NA	TGTGCCAGCAATAGCTTAGGGAACACTGAAGCTTTCTTT	CASNSLGNTEAFF
TRBV7-9	TRBJ2-7	NA	NA	TGTGCCAGCAGCCGGTACACAGACTACGAGCAGTACTTC	CASSRYTDYEQYF
TRBV7-9	TRBJ2-7	NA	TRBD1	TGTGCCAGCAGCTTAGTGACAGGGAATTTGTACTTC	CASSLVTGNLYF
TRBV25-1	TRBJ2-1	NA	TRBD2	TGTGCCAGCAGTGGATCTTACAGCGGGAGGGCCCTCAATGAGCAGTTCTTC	CASSGSYSGRALNEQFF
TRBV30	TRBJ2-7	NA	NA	TGTGCCTGGAGTGAACCCCCTAGCCGCTACGAGCAGTACTTC	CAWSEPPSRYEQYF
TRBV9	TRBJ2-5	few	TRBD2	TGTGCCAGCAGCCTGGGGACTAGCGGGAACCAAGAGACCCAGTACTTC	CASSLGTSGNQETQYF
TRBV10-3	TRBJ1-4	few	TRBD1	TGTGCCATCAGTTACACTCAGGGGGCAAGGGAAAAACTGTTTTTT	CAISYTQGAREKLFF
TRBV2	TRBJ1-2	NA	NA	TGTGCCAGCAGTGTGGGGCAAATCTATGGCTACACCTTC	CASSVGQIYGYTF
TRBV5-4	TRBJ2-2	NA	NA	TGTGCCAGCAGCTTGTCACAGGGAAGGACCGGGGAGCTGTTTTTT	CASSLSQGRTGELFF
TRBV7-2	TRBJ2-1	NA	TRBD2	TGTGCCAGCCTGACCGGCGGGAGCTCCTACAATGAGCAGTTCTTC	CASLTGGSSYNEQFF
TRBV5-1	TRBJ1-4	NA	NA	TGCGCCAGCAGCTCCAGGTGGAACGAAAAACTGTTTTTT	CASSSRWNEKLFF